Shown below are 18 T cell receptor beta chains from a single sample sequenced in a study of T cells in tuberculosis (dated by TCRdb to 2017 to 2018). Library preparation used the immunoSEQ multiplex PCR assay. What TCRdb holds here is the immuneACCESS table cut down to in-frame rearrangements. Part of the clones is not present; checked against another copy, under half of the missing clones reflect an unresolved V gene, and the others are unexplained. The sample data list more than 30,000 clones, and about 94% of these were observed just once. The ten largest clones add up to about 12% of the sample. Sequencing was carried out using PBMCs. These TCRs come from a donor aged 10-30 years with latent tuberculosis or without tuberculosis infection. Some clones in this sample may be carry-over from other donors' samples.

The sample holds one count of this clone. V usage is TRBV30 and J usage is TRBJ2-2; D call uncertain. Germline values: CDR1 GTSNPN, CDR2 SVGIG (reference sequence). This CDR3 contains 13 residues. The V gene lost 1 base and the J gene lost 6 bases, with 9 bases spanning the gap. CDR3 coding DNA: TGTGCCTGGAGTGGGCTTGAGGCCGGGGAGCTGTTTTTT. Protein sequence: CAWSGLEAGELFF.

This clone was observed once. This chain links TRBV7-8 with TRBJ1-4; D gene uncertain. Trimming stripped 6 bases from V and 5 bases from J, with 13 bases between. The CDR3 spans 14 residues. Per the germline V gene, CDR1 is SGHVS and CDR2 is FQNEAQ. The CDR3 is CASSFSTRNEKLFF. CDR3 in DNA: TGTGCCAGCAGTTTTAGTACCAGGAATGAAAAACTGTTTTTT.

J is TRBJ1-1 and V is TRBV29-1; D is perhaps TRBD1 (6 bases). Germline V gene sequence: CDR1 SQVTM, CDR2 ANQGSEA. The V and J ends lost 6 bases and 3 bases respectively, with 20 bases between them. The CDR3 covers 15 residues. CDR3 amino acids: CSVGQQAGWDTEAFF. CDR3 in DNA: TGCAGCGTGGGACAACAGGCAGGGTGGGACACTGAAGCTTTCTTT.

The CDR3: CASSLGLAVTGELFF. As DNA, the CDR3 is TGTGCCAGCAGTTTGGGACTAGCGGTCACCGGGGAGCTGTTTTTT. This chain joins TRBV6-5 and TRBJ2-2; 11 positions match TRBD2. Germline V CDR1 and CDR2: MNHEY, SVGAGI. V shed 4 bases and J 4 bases; nucleotides not matched to a gene: 2. This CDR3 has 15 residues.

The rearrangement joins TRBV30 to TRBJ2-7; 7 nucleotides match TRBD2. V was clipped by 2 bases and J by 3 bases; unmatched bases: 1. Per germline, CDR1 GTSNPN and CDR2 SVGIG (reference sequence). The CDR3 is 12 amino acids. The CDR3 sequence is CAWSPGGYEQYV. CDR3 nucleotides: TGTGCCTGGAGTCCGGGGGGCTACGAGCAGTACGTC.

This clone was seen once. This chain uses TRBV5-1 with TRBJ2-2; tentative D call: TRBD2 (5 bases). The ends were cut back, 1 base at V and 10 bases at J, with 17 bases in the middle. The CDR3 consists of 15 residues. Germline CDR1 is SGHRS and CDR2 is YFSETQ. The CDR3, as DNA: TGCGCCAGCAGCTTGACAGTCAGTTCACGGGAGGAGCTGTTTTTT. It specifies CASSLTVSSREELFF.

The rearrangement links TRBV30 to TRBJ2-5; 8 bases agree with TRBD2. Germline V gene data show CDR1 as GTSNPN and CDR2 as SVGIG (reference sequence). J was trimmed by 0 bases and V by 0 bases; bases with no gene match: 9. This CDR3 region has 17 residues. The CDR3 is CAWSVGAQRGYQETQYF. The CDR3 coding sequence is TGTGCCTGGAGTGTGGGAGCCCAGCGGGGGTACCAAGAGACCCAGTACTTC.

The chain carries TRBV4-1 and TRBJ2-1; the D is unclear. V lost 0 bases to trimming and J lost 9 bases, with 6 bases between them. CDR1 MGHRA and CDR2 YSYEKL come from the germline V gene. The CDR3 length is 12 residues. Written as DNA, the CDR3 is TGCGCCAGCAGCCAAGAGGGCCGTGAGCAGTTCTTC. The encoded protein is CASSQEGREQFF.

The chain has TRBV11-2 and TRBJ2-7; D gene uncertain. The germline CDR1 and CDR2 sequences are SGHAT and FQNNGV. The CDR3 extends over 12 amino acids. V was pared by 5 bases and J by 0 bases, with 5 bases between. This CDR3 reads CASSLSSYEQYF. The CDR3 nucleotides read TGTGCCAGCAGCCTCAGCTCCTACGAGCAGTACTTC.

The rearrangement links TRBV7-9 to TRBJ1-5; 8 bases match TRBD1. The CDR3 consists of 14 residues. J gave up 3 bases and V 5 bases, and 3 bases lay outside the gene matches. CDR1 and CDR2 (germline): SEHNR, FQNEAQ (reference sequence). CDR3 bases: TGTGCCAGCAGCCGGGGACAGGTCAATCAGCCCCAGCATTTT. Its translation is CASSRGQVNQPQHF.

V gene TRBV5-1 combines with J gene TRBJ2-3; 10 bases are shared with TRBD2. CDR1 SGHRS and CDR2 YFSETQ come from the germline V gene. The length of the CDR3 is 15 residues. After removal of 0 bases from V and 5 bases from J, the junction contained 3 bases not matched to a gene. CDR3 DNA: TGCGCCAGCAGCTTGGGAGCGGGGGGGCAAGATACGCAGTATTTT. Translation gives CASSLGAGGQDTQYF.

This rearrangement joins TRBV15 to TRBJ2-5, with a tentative D call TRBD2 (6 bases). This CDR3 comprises 16 residues. V was pared by 4 bases and J by 0 bases, with 15 bases between. The germline gives CDR1 LNHNV, CDR2 YYDKDF (reference sequence). The CDR3 DNA reads as TGTGCCACCAGCACAGGGCTCCGGGACTACCAAGAGACCCAGTACTTC. Translating gives CATSTGLRDYQETQYF.

The genes are TRBV25-1 and TRBJ1-3, with D possibly TRBD1 on 6 matching bases. Looked up from germline, CDR1 is MGHDK and CDR2 is SYGVNS. The CDR3 has 14 amino acids. V gave up 1 base and J gave up 2 bases, with 6 bases separating them. The CDR3 reads CASSEWGPGNTIYF. The DNA for the CDR3 is TGTGCCAGCAGTGAATGGGGGCCTGGAAACACCATATATTTT.

The chain recombines TRBV7-9 with TRBJ2-1, with unresolved D. This CDR3 has 17 residues. Between the trimmed V and J ends, which lost 1 base and 0 bases, there was a span of 13 bases. Germline V gene sequence: CDR1 SEHNR, CDR2 FQNEAQ (reference sequence). CDR3 DNA: TGTGCCAGCAGCTTAGTGTCAGGCGCAATCTCCTACAATGAGCAGTTCTTC. It encodes CASSLVSGAISYNEQFF.

The chain carries TRBV6-1 and TRBJ1-6; D is ambiguous. V lost 3 bases and J lost 6, with 9 bases in between. The V gene's germline CDR1 is MNHNS and CDR2 SASEGT. This CDR3 region has 14 residues. The chain's CDR3 is CASSDLATNSPLHF. The DNA for the CDR3 is TGTGCCAGCAGTGATTTAGCTACTAATTCACCCCTCCACTTT.

This sequence joins TRBV6-5 and TRBJ1-2; 7 nucleotides agree with TRBD1. V trimming: 6 bases; J trimming: 7 bases; junction bases outside the gene matches: 11. CDR1 and CDR2 from the germline V gene are MNHEY and SVGAGI. The CDR3 is 14 residues long. CDR3 amino acids: CASRARQGIGGYTF. Written as DNA, the CDR3 is TGTGCCAGCAGAGCCCGACAGGGTATAGGTGGCTACACCTTC.

The V and J genes are TRBV5-1 and TRBJ1-2; 7 bases are shared with TRBD1. Germline V CDR1 and CDR2: SGHRS, YFSETQ. The V and J ends lost 0 bases and 6 bases, in that order; junction bases with no gene match: 5. The length of the CDR3 is 14 residues. This CDR3 reads CASSLDRGLDGYTF. Written as DNA, the CDR3 is TGCGCCAGCAGCTTGGACAGGGGATTGGATGGCTACACCTTC.

The chain employs TRBV27 and TRBJ1-1, with 7 nucleotides matching TRBD1. This CDR3 is built from 14 residues. Per the germline V gene, CDR1 is MNHEY and CDR2 is SMNVEV (reference sequence). V lost 0 bases to trimming and J lost 4 bases; unmatched junction nucleotides: 2. The CDR3 is CASSLSTGATEAFF. CDR3 sequence (DNA): TGTGCCAGCAGTTTATCTACAGGGGCCACTGAAGCTTTCTTT.